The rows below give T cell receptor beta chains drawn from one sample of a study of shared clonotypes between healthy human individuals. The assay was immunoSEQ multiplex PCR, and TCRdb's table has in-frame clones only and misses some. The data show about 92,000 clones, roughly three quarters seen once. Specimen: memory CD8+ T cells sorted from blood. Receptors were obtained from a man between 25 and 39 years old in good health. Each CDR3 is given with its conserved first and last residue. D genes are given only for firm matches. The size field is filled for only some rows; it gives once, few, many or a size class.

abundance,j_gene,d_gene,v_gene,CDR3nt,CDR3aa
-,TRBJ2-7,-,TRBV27,TGTGCCAGCAGGGGGACGAGCCCCTACGAGCAGTACTTC,CASRGTSPYEQYF
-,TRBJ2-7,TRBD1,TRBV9,TGTGCCAGCAGCGTAGGTATAGAGGGGGCGTTCGAGCAGTACTTC,CASSVGIEGAFEQYF
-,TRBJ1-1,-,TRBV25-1,TGTGCCAGCAGTGAGGGGGGGGGAGAAGCTTTCTTT,CASSEGGGEAFF
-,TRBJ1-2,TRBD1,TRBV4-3,TGCGCCAGCAGCCAGTCGACAGGGGTGGGATTTGGCTACACCTTC,CASSQSTGVGFGYTF
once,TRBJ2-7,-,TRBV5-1,TGCGCCAGCAGCTTCGAGGGAGTTGTCTACGAGCAGTACTTC,CASSFEGVVYEQYF
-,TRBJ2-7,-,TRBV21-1,TGTGCCAGCAGCAAACGCCGGGACAGGGGCTACGAGCAGTACTTC,CASSKRRDRGYEQYF
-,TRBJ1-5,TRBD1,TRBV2,TGTGCCAGCAGGGGGGGACAGCACTTCAATCAGCCCCAGCATTTT,CASRGGQHFNQPQHF
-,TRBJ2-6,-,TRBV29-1,TGCAGCGGCAGGGTTTCGGCTGGGGCCAACGTCCTGACTTTC,CSGRVSAGANVLTF
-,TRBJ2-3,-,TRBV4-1,TGCGCCAGCAGCCAAGATAGGTTAGCCACAGATACGCAGTATTTT,CASSQDRLATDTQYF
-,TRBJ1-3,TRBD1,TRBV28,TGTGCCAGCAGCCTCACAGGGGGCTCTGGAAACACCATATATTTT,CASSLTGGSGNTIYF
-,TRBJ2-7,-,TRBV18,TGTGCCAGCTCACCTCTACCGGAGTTTGGGGAGCAGTACTTC,CASSPLPEFGEQYF
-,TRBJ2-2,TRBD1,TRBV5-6,TGTGCCAGCAGCCGGGACAGGGGGTTTGGTGACACCGGGGAGCTGTTTTTT,CASSRDRGFGDTGELFF
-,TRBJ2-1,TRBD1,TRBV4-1,TGCGCCAGCAGCATCATCGACAGGGTTGTCAATGAGCAGTTCTTC,CASSIIDRVVNEQFF
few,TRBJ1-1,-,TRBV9,TGTGCCAGCAGCCCCTGGACAGATTTCATGAACACTGAAGCTTTCTTT,CASSPWTDFMNTEAFF
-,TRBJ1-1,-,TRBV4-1,TGCGCCAGCAGCCAAGAGGGGGGAGTCACTGAAGCTTTCTTT,CASSQEGGVTEAFF
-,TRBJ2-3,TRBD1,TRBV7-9,TGTGCCAGCAGTCCGGGACAGGGGGCGCGGGATACGCAGTATTTT,CASSPGQGARDTQYF
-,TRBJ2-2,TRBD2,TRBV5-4,TGTGCCAGCAGACTAGCGGGAGCTGGCGGGGAGCTGTTTTTT,CASRLAGAGGELFF
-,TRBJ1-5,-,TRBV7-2,TGTGCCAGCAGCCTCAGAGGTAATCAGCCCCAGCATTTT,CASSLRGNQPQHF
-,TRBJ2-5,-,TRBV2,TGTGCCAGCAGTGGCGGTTTGGTCCAAGAGACCCAGTACTTC,CASSGGLVQETQYF
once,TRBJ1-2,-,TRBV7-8,TGTGCCAGCAGCTTAGAGATCTCCTATGGCTACACCTTC,CASSLEISYGYTF
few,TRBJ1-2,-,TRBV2,TGTGCCAGCAGTGGGGAAGGAGGGGATTATGACTATGGCTACACCTTC,CASSGEGGDYDYGYTF
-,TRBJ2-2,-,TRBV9,TGTGCCAGCAGCGCAGGAGGAGGGAAGGCCGGGGAGCTGTTTTTT,CASSAGGGKAGELFF
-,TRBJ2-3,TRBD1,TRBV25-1,TGTGCCAGCAGTGCCCGGGACAGCATCACTGATACGCAGTATTTT,CASSARDSITDTQYF
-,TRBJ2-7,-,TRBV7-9,TGTGCCAGCAGCTCCAATCGTGAGAGCTCCTACGAGCAGTACTTC,CASSSNRESSYEQYF
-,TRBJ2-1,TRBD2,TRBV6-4,TGTGCCAGCAGACCCTCGGGGACTAGCGATTACAATGAGCAGTTCTTC,CASRPSGTSDYNEQFF